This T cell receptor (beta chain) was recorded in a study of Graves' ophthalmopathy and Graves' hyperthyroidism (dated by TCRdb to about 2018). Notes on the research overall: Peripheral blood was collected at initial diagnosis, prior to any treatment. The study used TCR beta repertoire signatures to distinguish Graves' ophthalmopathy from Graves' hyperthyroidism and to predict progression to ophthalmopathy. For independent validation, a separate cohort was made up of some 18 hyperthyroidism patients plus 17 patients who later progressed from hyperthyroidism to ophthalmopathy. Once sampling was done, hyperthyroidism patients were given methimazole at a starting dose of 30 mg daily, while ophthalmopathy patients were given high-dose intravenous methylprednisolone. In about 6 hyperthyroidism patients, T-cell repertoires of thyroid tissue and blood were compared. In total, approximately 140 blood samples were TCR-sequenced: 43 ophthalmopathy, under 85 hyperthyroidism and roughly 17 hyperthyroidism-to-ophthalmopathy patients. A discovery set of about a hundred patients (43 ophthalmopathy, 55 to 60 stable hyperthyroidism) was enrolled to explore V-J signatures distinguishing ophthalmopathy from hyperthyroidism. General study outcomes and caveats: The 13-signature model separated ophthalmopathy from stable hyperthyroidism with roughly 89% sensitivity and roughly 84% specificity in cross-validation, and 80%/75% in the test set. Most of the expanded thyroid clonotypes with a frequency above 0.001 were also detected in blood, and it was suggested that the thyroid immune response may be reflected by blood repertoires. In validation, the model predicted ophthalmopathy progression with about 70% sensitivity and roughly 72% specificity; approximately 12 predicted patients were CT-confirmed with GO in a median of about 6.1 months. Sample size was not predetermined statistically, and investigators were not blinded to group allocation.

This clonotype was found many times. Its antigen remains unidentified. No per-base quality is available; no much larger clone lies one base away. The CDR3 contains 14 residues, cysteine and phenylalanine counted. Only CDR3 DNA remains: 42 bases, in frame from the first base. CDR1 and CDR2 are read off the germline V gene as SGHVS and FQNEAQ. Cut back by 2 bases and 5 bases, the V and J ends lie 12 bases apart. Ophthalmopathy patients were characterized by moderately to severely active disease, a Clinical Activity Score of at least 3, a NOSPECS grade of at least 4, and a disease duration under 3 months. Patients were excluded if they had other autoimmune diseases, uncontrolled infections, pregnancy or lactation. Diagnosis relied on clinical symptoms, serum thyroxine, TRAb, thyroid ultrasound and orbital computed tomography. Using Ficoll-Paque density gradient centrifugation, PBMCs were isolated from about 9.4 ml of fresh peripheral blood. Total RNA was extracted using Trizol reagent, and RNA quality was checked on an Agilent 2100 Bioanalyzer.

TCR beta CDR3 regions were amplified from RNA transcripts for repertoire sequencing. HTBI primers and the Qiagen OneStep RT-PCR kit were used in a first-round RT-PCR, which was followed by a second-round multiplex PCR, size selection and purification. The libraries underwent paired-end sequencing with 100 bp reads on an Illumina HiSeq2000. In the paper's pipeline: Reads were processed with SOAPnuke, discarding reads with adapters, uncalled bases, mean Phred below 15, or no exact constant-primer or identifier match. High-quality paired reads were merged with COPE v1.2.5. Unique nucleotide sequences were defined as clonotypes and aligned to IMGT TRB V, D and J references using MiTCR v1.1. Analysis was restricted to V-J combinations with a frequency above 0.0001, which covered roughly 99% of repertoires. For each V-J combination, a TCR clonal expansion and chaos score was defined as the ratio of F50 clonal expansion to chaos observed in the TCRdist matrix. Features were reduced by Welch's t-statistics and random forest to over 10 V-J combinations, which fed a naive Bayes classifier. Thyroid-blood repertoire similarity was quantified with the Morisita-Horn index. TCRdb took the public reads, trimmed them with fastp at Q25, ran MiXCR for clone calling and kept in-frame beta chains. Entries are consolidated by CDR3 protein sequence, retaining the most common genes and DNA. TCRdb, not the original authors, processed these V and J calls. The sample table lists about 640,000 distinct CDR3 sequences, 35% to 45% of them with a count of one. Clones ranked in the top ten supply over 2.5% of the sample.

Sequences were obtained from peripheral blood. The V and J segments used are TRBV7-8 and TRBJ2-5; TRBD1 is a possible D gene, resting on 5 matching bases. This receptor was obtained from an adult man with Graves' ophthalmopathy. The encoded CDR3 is CASSLWLGHETQYF. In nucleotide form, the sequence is TGTGCCAGCAGCTTATGGCTCGGACACGAGACCCAGTACTTC.